Each of the 27 T cell receptor beta chains below was sequenced from the same sample in a study of T cells in Graves' hyperthyroidism and ophthalmopathy. TCR beta CDR3 regions were amplified from RNA. Primed by the HTBI set, a first-round RT-PCR was run on the TCR CDR3. TCRdb recomputed calls from the multiplex PCR reads with MiXCR, one row per CDR3 protein. The sample contains roughly 630,000 distinct CDR3 sequences, 15% to 18% of which appear only once. The sequencing input was blood. These receptors came from a woman aged 25 to 39 with Graves' hyperthyroidism.

At least ten counts were recorded for this clonotype. V gene TRBV18 combines with J gene TRBJ2-1; 7 bases match TRBD1. There are 14 residues in the CDR3. V shed 3 bases and J 7 bases; nucleotides not matched to a gene: 6. Germline V gene sequence: CDR1 KGHSH, CDR2 LQKENI. The CDR3 loop reads CASSPLTGHNEQFF. CDR3 DNA: TGTGCCAGCTCACCCTTGACAGGGCATAATGAGCAGTTCTTC.

The sample holds a few counts of this clonotype. The chain couples TRBV11-2 to TRBJ1-5, with D maybe TRBD1 (5 bases). Trimming left V 3 bases short and J 3 bases short, with 9 bases between. The CDR3 has 14 residues. CDR1 and CDR2 (germline): SGHAT, FQNNGV. CDR3 sequence (DNA): TGTGCCAGCAGCTTGGGACTGAACAATCAGCCCCAGCATTTT. It yields the protein CASSLGLNNQPQHF. Full variable domain (outside the CDR3, taken from reference TRBV11-2 and TRBJ1-5): EAGVAQSPRYKIIEKRQSVAFWCNPISGHATLYWYQQILGQGPKLLIQFQNNGVVDDSQLPKDRFSAERLKGVDSTLKIQPAKLEDSAVYLCASSLGLNNQPQHFGDGTRLSIL.

The V and J genes are TRBV15 and TRBJ2-1; D is possibly TRBD2 (7 bases). The germline gives CDR1 LNHNV, CDR2 YYDKDF (reference sequence). V lost 3 bases and J lost 9, with 15 bases in between. This CDR3 comprises 14 residues. DNA for the CDR3: TGTGCCACCAGCAGTAATAGGGGGGGCTTTGAGCAGTTCTTC. It is translated as CATSSNRGGFEQFF. The whole variable domain, remainder taken from reference TRBV15 and TRBJ2-1, is DAMVIQNPRYQVTQFGKPVTLSCSQTLNHNVMYWYQQKSSQAPKLLFHYYDKDFNNEADTPDNFQSRRPNTSFCFLDIRSPGLGDTAMYLCATSSNRGGFEQFFGPGTRLTVL.

This clonotype was observed a few times. The chain links TRBV2 to TRBJ2-1; D is unclear. V was clipped by 1 base and J by 5 bases, with 12 bases between them. The CDR3 is made up of 15 amino acids. Germline V gives CDR1 SNHLY, CDR2 FYNNEI. The CDR3 loop reads CASSEGGSSHNEQFF. CDR3 DNA sequence: TGTGCCAGCAGTGAAGGTGGGTCGTCCCACAATGAGCAGTTCTTC.

The chain employs TRBV12-3 or TRBV12-4 and TRBJ2-2; D gene uncertain. V was shortened by 6 bases and J by 8 bases, with 13 bases between the two germline ends. The CDR3 consists of 13 residues. CDR3 sequence: CASSNNPSGELFF. CDR3 DNA sequence: TGTGCCAGCAGCAATAATCCCTCGGGGGAGCTGTTTTTT.

This clonotype was detected many times. The V and J genes are TRBV13 and TRBJ1-4, with unresolved D. The CDR3 length is 16 residues. Trimming removed 4 bases at V and 4 bases at J, with 16 bases between. Germline lookup yields CDR1 PRHDT and CDR2 FYEKMQ (reference sequence). CDR3 sequence (DNA): TGTGCCAGCAGCTCGAGTTTTAGCGGTGGTAATGAAAAACTGTTTTTT. Translation: CASSSSFSGGNEKLFF.

This clonotype was detected many times. This chain links TRBV20-1 with TRBJ1-1; D is perhaps TRBD1 (5 bases). Per germline, CDR1 DFQATT and CDR2 SNEGSKA (reference sequence). This CDR3 region has 12 residues. V was pared by 7 bases and J by 3 bases, with 12 bases between. CDR3 in amino acids: CSGGERDTEAFF. In nucleotides, the CDR3 is TGCAGTGGGGGGGAGAGAGACACTGAAGCTTTCTTT.

This clonotype was recorded at least ten times. This chain's CDR3 is CASSLTGMGYEQYF. Here the CDR3 DNA reads TGTGCCAGCAGTTTAACAGGCATGGGCTACGAGCAGTACTTC. The chain recombines TRBV2 with TRBJ2-7, with D possibly TRBD1 on 5 matching bases. The CDR3 is 14 residues long. Germline V gene sequence: CDR1 SNHLY, CDR2 FYNNEI. Trimming shortened V by 5 bases and J by 3 bases, and 14 bases separated the two germline ends.

The gene calls are TRBV12-3 or TRBV12-4 and TRBJ2-2; no clear D gene. The V gene lost 6 bases and the J gene lost 4 bases, with 12 bases spanning the gap. The CDR3 has 14 residues. In DNA form, the CDR3 reads TGTGCCAGCAGCTTACTTCCAGTCACCGGGGAGCTGTTTTTT. As protein: CASSLLPVTGELFF.

This clonotype was counted ten times or more. CDR3 residues: CSVEGQIQETQYF. In DNA, the CDR3 is TGCAGCGTTGAGGGACAGATACAAGAGACCCAGTACTTC. The V call is TRBV29-1, the J call TRBJ2-5, with TRBD1 identical over 7 bases. Unmatched junction bases numbered 3, after V lost 3 bases and J lost 2 bases. CDR3 length: 13 residues. Germline V CDR1 and CDR2: SQVTM, ANQGSEA.

Ten or more counts support this clonotype. The chain is built from TRBV30 and TRBJ2-7; 10 positions match TRBD2. CDR3 length: 14 amino acids. J gave up 3 bases and V 1 base, and 3 bases lay outside the gene matches. From germline, CDR1 is GTSNPN and CDR2 SVGIG (reference sequence). The CDR3 DNA follows: TGTGCCTGGAGTGCGAGCGGGAGGGGCTACGAGCAGTACTTC. It translates to CAWSASGRGYEQYF.

This clonotype was seen only a few times. The V call is TRBV2, the J call TRBJ1-5, with D unresolved. This CDR3 is built from 12 residues. Germline V lookup: CDR1 SNHLY, CDR2 FYNNEI. Trimming took 4 bases from V and 6 from J, leaving 7 bases between them. CDR3 residues: CASSVEGQPQHF. Written as DNA, the CDR3 is TGTGCCAGCAGTGTAGAAGGTCAGCCCCAGCATTTT.

V usage is TRBV6-2 or TRBV6-3 and J usage is TRBJ1-5; unclear D gene. Trimming took off 6 bases at V and 2 bases at J, with 11 bases between the two ends. This CDR3 has 14 amino acids. Germline CDR1 is MNHEY and CDR2 is SVGEGT. The CDR3 reads CASSSTQRNQPQHF. Here the CDR3 DNA reads TGTGCCAGCAGCTCCACACAACGCAATCAGCCCCAGCATTTT.

This clonotype was detected ten times or more. V and J are TRBV28 and TRBJ2-1; D possibly corresponds to TRBD2 (6 bases). V lost 2 bases and J 9 bases, leaving 11 bases between the germline ends. The CDR3 is 13 residues long. The germline gives CDR1 MDHEN, CDR2 SYDVKM. This CDR3 reads CASSLGVGGEQFF. CDR3 in DNA: TGTGCCAGCAGTTTAGGGGTGGGAGGTGAGCAGTTCTTC.

This clonotype occurred many times. This sequence joins TRBV7-9 and TRBJ2-7; possibly TRBD1 or TRBD2 for D (5 bases each). The V and J ends lost 1 base and 2 bases respectively, with 12 bases between them. This CDR3 is built from 15 residues. Germline V lookup: CDR1 SEHNR, CDR2 FQNEAQ (reference sequence). The CDR3 is CASSLDSGSTYEQYF. CDR3 nucleotides: TGTGCCAGCAGCTTAGACTCAGGGAGTACCTACGAGCAGTACTTC.

The chain employs TRBV7-9 and TRBJ1-4; D not certain. V was shortened by 5 bases and J by 8 bases, with 15 bases between the two germline ends. The CDR3 consists of 14 residues. CDR1 is SEHNR, CDR2 FQNEAQ, per germline (reference sequence). The CDR3 spells CASSPRSGGEKLFF. CDR3 DNA: TGTGCCAGCAGCCCCAGGTCGGGTGGCGAAAAACTGTTTTTT. Filled out from reference TRBV7-9 and TRBJ1-4, the complete variable domain reads DTGVSQNPRHKITKRGQNVTFRCDPISEHNRLYWYRQTLGQGPEFLTYFQNEAQLEKSRLLSDRFSAERPKGSFSTLEIQRTEQGDSAMYLCASSPRSGGEKLFFGSGTQLSVL.

This clonotype was detected ten times or more. This chain joins TRBV7-9 and TRBJ1-2, with D maybe TRBD1 (6 bases). Trimming took 5 bases from V and 8 from J, leaving 21 bases between them. The germline gives CDR1 SEHNR, CDR2 FQNEAQ (reference sequence). This CDR3 comprises 15 residues. The DNA for the CDR3 is TGTGCCAGCAGCCAAGGGGGGGAGATGAGTAGCGGCTACACCTTC. The encoded protein is CASSQGGEMSSGYTF.

There are a few counts of this clonotype. The genes are TRBV4-3 and TRBJ2-7; 14 nucleotides line up with TRBD2. This CDR3 comprises 18 residues. Germline V gives CDR1 LGHNA, CDR2 YSLEER. V dropped 3 bases and J dropped 5; count of bases not matched to a gene: 12. CDR3 DNA: TGCGCCAGCAGCCACCCTACGGGACTAGCGGGGGTGCTCCACGAGCAGTACTTC. Protein: CASSHPTGLAGVLHEQYF.

This rearrangement joins TRBV12-3 or TRBV12-4 to TRBJ2-2, with 13 nucleotides matching TRBD2. This CDR3 has 17 residues. The trim removed 6 bases at V and 6 bases at J, leaving 10 bases unmatched. CDR3 coding DNA: TGTGCCAGCAGGCCGACTAGCGGGAGGCCCGGAGCCGGGGAGCTGTTTTTT. As protein: CASRPTSGRPGAGELFF.

This clonotype showed up many times. The J gene is TRBJ2-3, the V gene TRBV29-1; D is unclear. This CDR3 spans 10 amino acids. Germline V CDR1 and CDR2: SQVTM, ANQGSEA. Trimming removed 5 bases from V and 6 bases from J, with 6 bases in between. In DNA, the CDR3 is TGCAGCGTTCATACGGATACGCAGTATTTT. Its translation: CSVHTDTQYF.

V gene TRBV27 combines with J gene TRBJ2-1; 12 bases are shared with TRBD2. CDR1 MNHEY and CDR2 SMNVEV come from the germline V gene (reference sequence). The CDR3 loop spans 15 amino acids. J gave up 0 bases and V 11 bases, and 5 bases lay outside the gene matches. The CDR3: CAWSSGRGSYNEQFF. DNA of the CDR3: TGTGCCTGGTCTAGCGGGAGGGGCTCCTACAATGAGCAGTTCTTC.

This clonotype has more than one count but fewer than ten. The gene calls are TRBV6-1 and TRBJ2-2, with D uncertain. The V and J ends lost 3 bases and 9 bases respectively, with 8 bases between them. Germline assignment: CDR1 MNHNS and CDR2 SASEGT. The CDR3 contains 12 residues. The CDR3 reads CASSENSWELFF. The CDR3 bases are TGTGCCAGCAGTGAGAATTCCTGGGAGCTGTTTTTT.

This clonotype has at least ten counts. The chain links TRBV6-1 to TRBJ1-5, with D hard to call. Germline V CDR1 and CDR2: MNHNS, SASEGT. Trimming stripped 3 bases from V and 3 bases from J, with 6 bases between. This CDR3 spans 13 amino acids. CDR3 amino acids: CASSEGFNQPQHF. CDR3 DNA sequence: TGTGCCAGCAGTGAGGGCTTCAATCAGCCCCAGCATTTT.

The sample holds a few counts of this clonotype. The chain recombines TRBV29-1 with TRBJ2-1; 11 bases are a match to TRBD2. The CDR3 has 15 residues. V was pared by 3 bases and J by 8 bases, with 9 bases of the junction left unmatched. Germline V gives CDR1 SQVTM, CDR2 ANQGSEA. The CDR3 sequence: CSVDSTSGSRDEQFF. For the CDR3, the DNA is TGCAGCGTTGACAGCACTAGCGGGAGTCGCGATGAGCAGTTCTTC.

This clonotype was recorded a few times. J is TRBJ2-1 and V is TRBV4-3; D uncertain. CDR3 length: 13 residues. V lost 1 base and J lost 12, with 13 bases in between. Germline V gene data show CDR1 as LGHNA and CDR2 as YSLEER. The CDR3 here is CASSQVGQVRQFF. The DNA for the CDR3 is TGCGCCAGCAGCCAAGTTGGTCAGGTCAGGCAGTTCTTC.

This clonotype was counted between two and nine times. The chain employs TRBV20-1 and TRBJ2-7, with 9 bases fitting TRBD1. Trimming took 3 bases from V and 6 from J; bases not matched to a gene: 12. CDR1 and CDR2 (germline): DFQATT, SNEGSKA (reference sequence). The CDR3 covers 15 residues. DNA for the CDR3: TGCAGTGCTAGTGGGACCGGGACAGGGCTCTCCGAGCAGTACTTC. Translated, it gives CSASGTGTGLSEQYF.

This clonotype appeared a few times. V gene TRBV28 combines with J gene TRBJ2-7; a possible D gene is TRBD1 (5 bases). The V gene lost 6 bases and the J gene lost 6 bases, with 12 bases spanning the gap. The CDR3 totals 12 residues. The V gene's germline CDR1 is MDHEN and CDR2 SYDVKM. The CDR3 DNA reads TGTGCCAGCAGGATGGGTAGGGGCGAGCAGTACTTC. It yields the protein CASRMGRGEQYF.